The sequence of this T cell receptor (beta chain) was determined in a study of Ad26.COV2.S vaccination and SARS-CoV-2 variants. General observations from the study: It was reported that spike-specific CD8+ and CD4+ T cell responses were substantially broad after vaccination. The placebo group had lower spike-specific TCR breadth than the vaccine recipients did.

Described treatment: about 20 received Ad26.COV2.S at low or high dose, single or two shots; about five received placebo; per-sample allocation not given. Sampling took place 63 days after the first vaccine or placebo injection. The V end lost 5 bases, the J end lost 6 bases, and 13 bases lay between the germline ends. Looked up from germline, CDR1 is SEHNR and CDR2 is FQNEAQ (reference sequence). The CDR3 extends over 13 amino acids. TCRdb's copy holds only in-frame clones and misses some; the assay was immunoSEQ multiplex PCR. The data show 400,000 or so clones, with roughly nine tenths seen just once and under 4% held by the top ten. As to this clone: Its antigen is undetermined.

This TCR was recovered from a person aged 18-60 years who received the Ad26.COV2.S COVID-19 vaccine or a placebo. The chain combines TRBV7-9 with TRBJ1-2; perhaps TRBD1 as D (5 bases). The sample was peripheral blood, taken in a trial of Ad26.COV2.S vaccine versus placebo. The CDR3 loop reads CASSPTGGDGYTF. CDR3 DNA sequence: TGTGCCAGCAGCCCAACAGGAGGCGATGGCTACACCTTC.